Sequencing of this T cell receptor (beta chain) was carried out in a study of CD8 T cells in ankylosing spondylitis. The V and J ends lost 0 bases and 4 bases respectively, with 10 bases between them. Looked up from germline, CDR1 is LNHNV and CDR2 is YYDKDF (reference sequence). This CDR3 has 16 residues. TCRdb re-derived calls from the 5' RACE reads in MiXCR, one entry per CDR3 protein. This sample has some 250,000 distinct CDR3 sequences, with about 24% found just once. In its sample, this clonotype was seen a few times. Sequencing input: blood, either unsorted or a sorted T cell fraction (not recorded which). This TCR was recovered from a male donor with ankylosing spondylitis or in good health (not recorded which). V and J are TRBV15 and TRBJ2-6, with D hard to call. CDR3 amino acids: CATSREYTTGANVLTF. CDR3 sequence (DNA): TGTGCCACCAGCAGAGAGTATACGACAGGGGCCAACGTCCTGACTTTC.